Here is one T cell receptor (beta chain) with its context. Its target antigen remains unknown. Per-base qualities were not stored, and no clone one base away is much larger. The record originates from a study of shared clonotypes between healthy human individuals (dated by TCRdb to 2019 to 2021). Study-level background: Two women and a few men aged 18 to 49 years were included in the cohort. Between about 0.85 and 10 billion PBMCs per donor were obtained by leukapheresis. Per donor, three plates each were used for CD4 naive and CD4 memory, two for CD8 naive, and one for CD8 memory. The study deeply sequenced blood TCR repertoires of five healthy adults to estimate repertoire size and the extent of clonotype sharing between individuals. Different laboratories and diverse techniques were used to prepare libraries and sequence TCR repertoires, to increase sequencing depth and limit assay-specific biases. Overall study outcomes, separate from this receptor: Across a few donors, about 5% of naive CD4, over 3% of naive CD8, around 2.5% of memory CD4, and 0.4% of memory CD8 clonotypes were shared. Sampling was restricted to blood, and TCR repertoires in tissues likely differ from the TCR repertoires found in blood. The small number of donors limited the genetic and exposure-history diversity represented. Compared with non-shared clonotypes, clonotypes shared by all four sorted-subset donors had higher generation probabilities. Even with the large sequencing depth, rarefaction of the sorted-subset datasets indicated that sequencing was incomplete. Naive subsets generally had larger estimated clonotype richness than memory subsets did. Based on pairwise subsampling, the degree of clonotype sharing among donors was expected to be affected by sequencing depth.

Using the deep immunoSEQ assay, multiplex PCR amplified TCR CDR3 regions from genomic DNA. Extracted genomic DNA from each cell subset was distributed evenly across all wells of several immunoSEQ 96-well plates, and each plate was treated as a replicate. For sorted subsets, approximately 210 ng of genomic DNA, equivalent to around 29,000 T cell genomes, went into each replicate PCR. Purified libraries were measured with a Qubit 3.0 fluorometer, size-checked on a Bioanalyzer 2100, and measured again with the KAPA Library Quantification kit. Each immunoSEQ 96-well plate was sequenced on its own single-read 150-cycle Illumina NextSeq 550 flow cell. In the original analysis: Because only junctional sequences without quality scores were contained in the immunoSEQ output, filtering matching that applied to full-length reads could not be performed. To assign V/J genes and CDR3, sequences were annotated using PyIR, a Python wrapper for IgBLAST v1.9, with IMGT germline references. Any read was removed if the V/J assignment was weak (E-value above 1e-6), the CDR3 was missing, or the read contained stop codons, out-of-frame junctions, or ambiguous translated residues. A V3J clonotype was defined by an identical inferred V gene, J gene, and CDR3 amino acid sequence. Percentage overlap between repertoires was computed as shared unique clonotypes divided by the size of the smaller repertoire. Repertoire richness was assessed with RTK rarefaction, the Chao1 estimator, and Recon v2.1 estimates of unobserved clonotypes. OLGA was used to compute generation probabilities for all TCRbeta clonotypes that the gDNA method yielded from several donors. This immuneACCESS table, as held by TCRdb, lists in-frame sequences with V and J called but not all clones. Of the missing ones, under half trace to an unresolved V gene in checked studies; the others have no known cause. V, J and clone size are those of that table, while D and trimming were read from the DNA. For this sample the table gives around 700,000 clones, of which more than 70% were detected only once. The top ten constitute 1.8% of the sample.

The donors were healthy, HIV-negative adults who had no recently reported acute infections or vaccinations. Every donor was a Caucasian adult residing in Nashville, Tennessee, USA. Magnetic negative selection was used to enrich CD4+ T cells, after which naive cells were positively selected on CD45RA and the negative fraction became the memory subset. Blood was collected by leukapheresis, and PBMCs were isolated by Ficoll-Histopaque density gradient centrifugation and then cryopreserved in liquid nitrogen vapor phase. Analytical flow cytometry was used to check the purity and quantity of every magnetically sorted T cell population. Each sorted fraction had its genomic DNA isolated and then quantified by UV absorbance on a Nanodrop 2000c. Input material: memory CD4+ T cells sorted from blood. The sample's cell subset or site label is to be understood as: CD45RA-negative fraction. The source is a woman aged 25-40 years in good health.

CDR3 loop: CASSELSGTGYTF. In nucleotides, the sequence is TGTGCCAGCAGTGAACTCTCCGGGACAGGCTACACCTTC. This sequence uses TRBV6-1 and TRBJ1-2, with a weak D call of TRBD1 (6 bases match). Its CDR3 holds 13 amino acids, cysteine through phenylalanine. Only the CDR3 DNA is retained, 39 bases long and in frame from the first base. Trimming at the junction amounts to 2 bases on V and 8 bases on J, and the germline ends lie 12 bases apart. Taken from the germline V gene, the CDR1 and CDR2 loops are MNHNS and SASEGT.